This entry concerns a single T cell receptor (beta chain). This receptor's antigen is unknown. The record has no base qualities; no much larger clone is one base away. The data derive from a study of T cells after yellow fever vaccination (dated by TCRdb to between 2018 and 2020). In the study overall: Libraries from fractions with low cell numbers were prepared with the SMART-Seq v4 Ultra Low Input RNA kit. To follow T-cell clones before and after both primary and booster YFV17D yellow fever vaccination, bulk TCR alpha and beta repertoires underwent longitudinal sequencing. Two healthy male donors, one aged 18 to 30 and one aged 30 to 40 years, made up the cohort. Bulk PBMC replicates and cell subsets were isolated from blood drawn at multiple timepoints before and after both primary and secondary immunization. The paper as a whole reports these results and caveats: Most clones expanded after primary vaccination (around 96% of CD4 and roughly 88% of CD8) were re-detected after the booster, suggesting that broad memory maintenance occurred. Compared with the primary T-cell response, the secondary T-cell response was weaker but faster, peaking on day 5 rather than day 15. Because only two donors were included in the study, the extent to which the findings can be generalized is limited. Because abundant contaminating clonotypes from the bulk population could be contained in FACS-sorted repertoires, computational filtering was required. A small fraction of clonotypes appeared in both the CD4 and CD8 compartments, likely as a result of convergent recombination.

The treatment or condition label for this specimen denotes: live attenuated yellow fever vaccine strain. At each blood-draw timepoint, two biological replicates of bulk PBMCs were collected. A standard Ficoll-Paque protocol was used to isolate PBMCs from peripheral blood. TriZol was used to extract RNA from bulk PBMCs, from CD4 and CD8 fractions, and from dextramer-positive and dextramer-negative fractions. TCR cDNA was synthesized by 5'RACE template switching, which introduced a universal primer site and unique molecular identifiers. Priming for cDNA synthesis came from both the TCR alpha and TCR beta constant segments. Libraries were amplified in two PCR steps, with sample barcodes and sequencing adapters added in the second step. Sequencing of libraries was performed on Illumina HiSeq 2500 (2x100 bp) or NovaSeq (2x150 bp). The source study handled its data this way. Demultiplexing of reads and collapsing into UMI consensus sequences were performed with MIGEC, and V(D)J alignment was carried out with MiXCR. Vaccine-responding clonotypes were defined with edgeR using replicate PBMC samples, requiring FDR below 0.01 and a log2 fold change above 5 up to day 15. CD4 or CD8 identity was assigned to each bulk clonotype according to whether the clonotype was present at higher abundance in the sequenced CD4 repertoire or the sequenced CD8 repertoire. The raw public data were reprocessed by TCRdb itself: fastp quality trimming at Q25, MiXCR clonotype calling, in-frame beta chains only. Rows are unified per CDR3 protein, each entry keeping the most common DNA and genes. The V and J calls follow TCRdb's processing rather than the paper's. Across this sample there are some 500,000 distinct CDR3 sequences, with roughly 13% seen only once. More than 13% of the sample comes from the top ten.

The sample here was PBMCs, taken on the day of the yellow fever booster vaccination. The sequence was collected from a man aged 25 to 45 who received the YFV17D yellow fever vaccine.

The DNA sequence follows: TGTGCCAGCAGTCCTCGTGAGGGGTTCGTATACAATGAGCAGTTCTTC. This sequence encodes CASSPREGFVYNEQFF. The chain is made from TRBV27 and TRBJ2-1; the D gene is tentatively TRBD1 or TRBD2, each matching 5 bases. From a lookup of the germline V gene (reference sequence), CDR1 and CDR2 are MNHEY and SMNVEV. CDR3 length: 16 amino acids, cysteine to phenylalanine. Here the CDR3 DNA is all that survives: 48 bases in frame from base 1. V and J lose 5 bases and 4 bases, and a span of 18 bases separates them.